This T cell receptor beta chain was identified during a study of T cells in Graves' hyperthyroidism and ophthalmopathy. Points from the study as a whole: Among thyroid clonotypes expanded above 0.001, most also appeared in blood.

RNA transcripts were the template for amplifying TCR beta CDR3 regions. A first-round RT-PCR of the TCR CDR3 used the HTBI primer set. TCRdb processed the multiplex PCR reads anew with MiXCR; each CDR3 protein has one entry. The sample lists about 500,000 distinct CDR3 sequences, over 15% occurring once. Germline values: CDR1 SEHNR, CDR2 FQNEAQ (reference sequence). After removal of 4 bases from V and 1 base from J, the junction contained 8 bases not matched to a gene. The CDR3 contains 16 residues. With duration under 3 months, ophthalmopathy was active: Clinical Activity Score at least 3, NOSPECS at least 4. Many counts were recorded for this clonotype. Its antigen is unidentified.

The sequenced sample was blood. This TCR came from a woman aged 18-29 years with Graves' ophthalmopathy. The V and J genes are TRBV7-9 and TRBJ2-3; 7 nucleotides match TRBD1. The CDR3 reads CASSWPGQMGTDTQYF. The CDR3, as DNA: TGTGCCAGCAGCTGGCCGGGACAGATGGGCACAGATACGCAGTATTTT. The full variable domain, in which reference TRBV7-9 and TRBJ2-3 provide the parts outside the CDR3, is DTGVSQNPRHKITKRGQNVTFRCDPISEHNRLYWYRQTLGQGPEFLTYFQNEAQLEKSRLLSDRFSAERPKGSFSTLEIQRTEQGDSAMYLCASSWPGQMGTDTQYFGPGTRLTVL.